This T cell receptor (beta chain) emerged from a study of identical twins. One entry per CDR3 protein, called by TCRdb with MiXCR from the 5' RACE reads. The sample records around 340,000 distinct CDR3 sequences, around 12% being singletons. The V end was cut by 4 bases, the J end by 7 bases, with 16 bases between. The CDR3 runs 15 residues. Germline CDR1 SGHDN, CDR2 FVKESK. Separately, the same data were catalogued under a study of yellow fever vaccine responses in identical twins.

The V and J genes are TRBV14 and TRBJ2-2; the D gene is possibly TRBD2 (6 bases). The TCR was taken from a woman between 18 and 30 years old in good health. Material for sequencing was CD8+ T cells sorted from blood. The CDR3 bases are TGTGCCAGCAGCCTAGCGGAGGGGCATGACGGGGAGCTGTTTTTT. It codes for CASSLAEGHDGELFF. Using reference TRBV14 and TRBJ2-2 for the parts outside the CDR3, the full variable domain is EAGVTQFPSHSVIEKGQTVTLRCDPISGHDNLYWYRRVMGKEIKFLLHFVKESKQDESGMPNNRFLAERTGGTYSTLKVQPAELEDSGVYFCASSLAEGHDGELFFGEGSRLTVL.